This T cell receptor (beta chain) came from a study of T cell responses to AZD1222 COVID-19 vaccine. Overall study results and limits: Clonal diversity was possibly underestimated, and the donors were mostly white British, with more females. Spike-wide coverage was observed for vaccine-associated CD4 TCRs, with dominant responses at 160-218 and 743-854. Only a handful of people who got AZD1222 tested seropositive at baseline. No repertoire was sampled before or during the peak T cell response, only after it.

Remarks on this clone: What it recognizes is unknown.

Produced via immunoSEQ multiplex PCR; TCRdb's table is partial and in-frame only. The table lists 75,000 to 80,000 clones, 75% to 90% of them singletons. Specimen: peripheral blood, collected 28 days after the second AZD1222 dose. The sequence derives from an adult who received the AZD1222 COVID-19 vaccine.

This chain's CDR3 is CASSEGYGYTF. CDR3 nucleotide sequence: TGTGCCAGCAGTGAAGGATATGGCTACACCTTC. The V gene is TRBV6-1, the J gene TRBJ1-2; D not resolved. This CDR3 contains 11 residues. The germline CDR1 and CDR2 sequences are MNHNS and SASEGT. The V end lost 1 base, the J end lost 5 bases, and 2 bases lay between the germline ends.